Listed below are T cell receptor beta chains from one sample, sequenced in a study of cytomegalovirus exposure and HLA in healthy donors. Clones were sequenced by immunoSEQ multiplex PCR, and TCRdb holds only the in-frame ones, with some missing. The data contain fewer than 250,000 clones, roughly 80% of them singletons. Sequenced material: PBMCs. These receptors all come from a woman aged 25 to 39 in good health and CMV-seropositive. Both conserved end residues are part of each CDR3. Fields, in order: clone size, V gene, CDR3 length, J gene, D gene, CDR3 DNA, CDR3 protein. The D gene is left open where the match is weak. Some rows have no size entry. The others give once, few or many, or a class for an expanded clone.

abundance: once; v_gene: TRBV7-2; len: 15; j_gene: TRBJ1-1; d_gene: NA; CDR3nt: TGTGCCAGCAGCCGTCACAGGGCCTTAGACACTGAAGCTTTCTTT; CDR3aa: CASSRHRALDTEAFF
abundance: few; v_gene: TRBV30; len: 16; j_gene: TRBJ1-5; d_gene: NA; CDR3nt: TGTGCCTGGAGTGGCAGTGGTCCTTGGAGCAATCAGCCCCAGCATTTT; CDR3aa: CAWSGSGPWSNQPQHF
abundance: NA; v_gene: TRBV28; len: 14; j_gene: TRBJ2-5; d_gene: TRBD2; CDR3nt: TGTGGGGTAATTCAGGCGGGAGAGGGAGAGACCCAGTACTTC; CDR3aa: CGVIQAGEGETQYF
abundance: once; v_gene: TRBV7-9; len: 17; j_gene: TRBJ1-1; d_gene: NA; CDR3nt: TGTGCCAGCAGCTTAGGTTCAGGCGCGGGGTGGAACACTGAAGCTTTCTTT; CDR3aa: CASSLGSGAGWNTEAFF
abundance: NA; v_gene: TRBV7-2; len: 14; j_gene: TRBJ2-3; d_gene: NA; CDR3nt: TGTGCCAGCAGCTTAGTGGGGGGTGAAGATACGCAGTATTTT; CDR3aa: CASSLVGGEDTQYF
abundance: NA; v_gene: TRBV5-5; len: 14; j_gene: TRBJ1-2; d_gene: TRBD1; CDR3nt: TGTGCCAGCAGCAGGGACAGTACAAACTATGGCTACACCTTC; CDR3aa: CASSRDSTNYGYTF
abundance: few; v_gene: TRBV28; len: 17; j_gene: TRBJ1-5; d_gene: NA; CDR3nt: TGTGCCAGCAGTTTCCCAAGGGGGGGGAGTTGGAATCAGCCCCAGCATTTT; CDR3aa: CASSFPRGGSWNQPQHF
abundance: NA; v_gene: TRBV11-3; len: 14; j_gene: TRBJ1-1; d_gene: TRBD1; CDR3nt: TGTGCCAGCAGCTTAGGGACCGACAGGGCCGAAGCTTTCTTT; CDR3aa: CASSLGTDRAEAFF
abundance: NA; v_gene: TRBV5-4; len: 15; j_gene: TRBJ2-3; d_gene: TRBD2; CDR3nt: TGTGCCAGCAGCTTAGCGGGGGGAGGCACAGATACGCAGTATTTT; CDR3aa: CASSLAGGGTDTQYF
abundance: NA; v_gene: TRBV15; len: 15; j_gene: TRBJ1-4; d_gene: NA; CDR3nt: TGTGCCACCGGCAGAGATGTCGGAACTAATGAAAAACTGTTTTTT; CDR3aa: CATGRDVGTNEKLFF
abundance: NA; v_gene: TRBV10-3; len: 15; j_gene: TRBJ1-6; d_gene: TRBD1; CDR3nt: TGTGCCATCAGGTTCGGGGACAGTCCTAATTCACCCCTCCACTTT; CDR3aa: CAIRFGDSPNSPLHF
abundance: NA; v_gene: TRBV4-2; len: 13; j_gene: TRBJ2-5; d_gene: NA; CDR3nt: TGTGCCAGCAGCCAAACGGGGTTAGAGACCCAGTACTTC; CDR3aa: CASSQTGLETQYF
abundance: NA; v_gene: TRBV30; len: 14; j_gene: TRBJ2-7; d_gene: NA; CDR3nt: TGTGCCTGGAGTGTAATGGGGGCCCCCTACGAGCAGTACTTC; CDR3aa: CAWSVMGAPYEQYF
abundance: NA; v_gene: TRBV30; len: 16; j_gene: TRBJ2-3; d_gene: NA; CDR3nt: TGTGCCTGGAGTGGGGCCGGGACTCCTGCAGTCGCTACGCAGTATTTT; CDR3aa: CAWSGAGTPAVATQYF
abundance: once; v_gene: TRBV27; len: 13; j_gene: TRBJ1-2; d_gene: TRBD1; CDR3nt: TGTGCCAGCAGTTTGCAGGGGGCACGGGGCTACACCTTC; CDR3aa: CASSLQGARGYTF
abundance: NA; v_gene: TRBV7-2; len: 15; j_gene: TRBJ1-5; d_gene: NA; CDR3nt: TGTGCCAGCAGCCATGGACAGTTATCAAATCAGCCCCAGCATTTT; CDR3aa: CASSHGQLSNQPQHF
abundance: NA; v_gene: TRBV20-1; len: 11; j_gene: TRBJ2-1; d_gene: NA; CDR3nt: TGCAGTGCTAGAGATCCGAATGAGCAGTTCTTC; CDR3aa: CSARDPNEQFF
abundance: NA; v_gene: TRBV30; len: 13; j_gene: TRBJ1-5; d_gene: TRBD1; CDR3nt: TGTGCCTGGAGCGACAGGGTAGAACAGCCCCAGCATTTT; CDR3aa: CAWSDRVEQPQHF
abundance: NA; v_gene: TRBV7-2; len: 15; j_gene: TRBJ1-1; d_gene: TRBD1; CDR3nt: TGTGCCAGCAGCTGGGCGACAGGGGTCGGAACTGAAGCTTTCTTT; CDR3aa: CASSWATGVGTEAFF
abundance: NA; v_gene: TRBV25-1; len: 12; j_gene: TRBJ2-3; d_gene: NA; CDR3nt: TGTGCCAGCAGTGCTAGCACAGATACGCAGTATTTT; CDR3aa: CASSASTDTQYF
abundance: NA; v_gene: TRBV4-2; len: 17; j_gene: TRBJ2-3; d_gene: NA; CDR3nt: TGTGCCAGCAGCCAAGGATCAGCTGTGGGGGGGCTTGATACGCAGTATTTT; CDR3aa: CASSQGSAVGGLDTQYF
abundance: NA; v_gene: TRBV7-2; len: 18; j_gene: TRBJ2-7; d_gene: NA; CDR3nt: TGTGCCAGCAGCTCTAGTCGACTACAAGGCTCTCAGACTGGGGAGCAGTACTTC; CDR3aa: CASSSSRLQGSQTGEQYF
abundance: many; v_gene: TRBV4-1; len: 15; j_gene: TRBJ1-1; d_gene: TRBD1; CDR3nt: TGCGCCAGCAGCCAAGAGCACAGGGGTTACACTGAAGCTTTCTTT; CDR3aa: CASSQEHRGYTEAFF
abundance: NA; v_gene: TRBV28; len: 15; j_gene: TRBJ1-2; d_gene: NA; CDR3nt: TGTGCCAGCAGTATCCCCCAGGGGCTTAACTATGGCTACACCTTC; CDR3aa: CASSIPQGLNYGYTF
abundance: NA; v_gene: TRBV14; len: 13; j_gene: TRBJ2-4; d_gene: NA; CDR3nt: TGTGCCAGCAGCCAAGATCTAGCGAACATTCAGTACTTC; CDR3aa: CASSQDLANIQYF